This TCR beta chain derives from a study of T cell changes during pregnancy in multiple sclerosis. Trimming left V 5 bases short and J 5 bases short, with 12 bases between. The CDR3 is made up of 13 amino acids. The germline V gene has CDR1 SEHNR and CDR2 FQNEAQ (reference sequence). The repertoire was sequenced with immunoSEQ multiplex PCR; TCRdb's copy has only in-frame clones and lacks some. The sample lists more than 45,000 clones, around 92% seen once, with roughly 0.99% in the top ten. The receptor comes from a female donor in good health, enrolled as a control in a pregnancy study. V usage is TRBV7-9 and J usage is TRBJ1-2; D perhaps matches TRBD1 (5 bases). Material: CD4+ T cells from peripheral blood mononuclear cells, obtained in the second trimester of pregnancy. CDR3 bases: TGTGCCAGCAGCCCGGGGGAACCTTATGGCTACACCTTC. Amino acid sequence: CASSPGEPYGYTF. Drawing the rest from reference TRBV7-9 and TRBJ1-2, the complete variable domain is DTGVSQNPRHKITKRGQNVTFRCDPISEHNRLYWYRQTLGQGPEFLTYFQNEAQLEKSRLLSDRFSAERPKGSFSTLEIQRTEQGDSAMYLCASSPGEPYGYTFGSGTRLTVV.